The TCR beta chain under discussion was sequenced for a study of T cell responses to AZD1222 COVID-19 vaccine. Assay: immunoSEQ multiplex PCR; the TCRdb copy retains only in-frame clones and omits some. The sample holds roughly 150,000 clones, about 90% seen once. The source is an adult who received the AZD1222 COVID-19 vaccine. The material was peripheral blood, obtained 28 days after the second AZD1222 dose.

The CDR3 DNA reads TGTGCCAGCAGCTACAACCGGGACAGGGACTATGGCTACACCTTC. Protein sequence: CASSYNRDRDYGYTF. The gene calls are TRBV4-2 and TRBJ1-2; TRBD1 agrees at 9 bases. V dropped 5 bases and J dropped 3; count of bases not matched to a gene: 7. Germline V lookup: CDR1 LGHNA, CDR2 YNFKEQ. This CDR3 has 15 residues.